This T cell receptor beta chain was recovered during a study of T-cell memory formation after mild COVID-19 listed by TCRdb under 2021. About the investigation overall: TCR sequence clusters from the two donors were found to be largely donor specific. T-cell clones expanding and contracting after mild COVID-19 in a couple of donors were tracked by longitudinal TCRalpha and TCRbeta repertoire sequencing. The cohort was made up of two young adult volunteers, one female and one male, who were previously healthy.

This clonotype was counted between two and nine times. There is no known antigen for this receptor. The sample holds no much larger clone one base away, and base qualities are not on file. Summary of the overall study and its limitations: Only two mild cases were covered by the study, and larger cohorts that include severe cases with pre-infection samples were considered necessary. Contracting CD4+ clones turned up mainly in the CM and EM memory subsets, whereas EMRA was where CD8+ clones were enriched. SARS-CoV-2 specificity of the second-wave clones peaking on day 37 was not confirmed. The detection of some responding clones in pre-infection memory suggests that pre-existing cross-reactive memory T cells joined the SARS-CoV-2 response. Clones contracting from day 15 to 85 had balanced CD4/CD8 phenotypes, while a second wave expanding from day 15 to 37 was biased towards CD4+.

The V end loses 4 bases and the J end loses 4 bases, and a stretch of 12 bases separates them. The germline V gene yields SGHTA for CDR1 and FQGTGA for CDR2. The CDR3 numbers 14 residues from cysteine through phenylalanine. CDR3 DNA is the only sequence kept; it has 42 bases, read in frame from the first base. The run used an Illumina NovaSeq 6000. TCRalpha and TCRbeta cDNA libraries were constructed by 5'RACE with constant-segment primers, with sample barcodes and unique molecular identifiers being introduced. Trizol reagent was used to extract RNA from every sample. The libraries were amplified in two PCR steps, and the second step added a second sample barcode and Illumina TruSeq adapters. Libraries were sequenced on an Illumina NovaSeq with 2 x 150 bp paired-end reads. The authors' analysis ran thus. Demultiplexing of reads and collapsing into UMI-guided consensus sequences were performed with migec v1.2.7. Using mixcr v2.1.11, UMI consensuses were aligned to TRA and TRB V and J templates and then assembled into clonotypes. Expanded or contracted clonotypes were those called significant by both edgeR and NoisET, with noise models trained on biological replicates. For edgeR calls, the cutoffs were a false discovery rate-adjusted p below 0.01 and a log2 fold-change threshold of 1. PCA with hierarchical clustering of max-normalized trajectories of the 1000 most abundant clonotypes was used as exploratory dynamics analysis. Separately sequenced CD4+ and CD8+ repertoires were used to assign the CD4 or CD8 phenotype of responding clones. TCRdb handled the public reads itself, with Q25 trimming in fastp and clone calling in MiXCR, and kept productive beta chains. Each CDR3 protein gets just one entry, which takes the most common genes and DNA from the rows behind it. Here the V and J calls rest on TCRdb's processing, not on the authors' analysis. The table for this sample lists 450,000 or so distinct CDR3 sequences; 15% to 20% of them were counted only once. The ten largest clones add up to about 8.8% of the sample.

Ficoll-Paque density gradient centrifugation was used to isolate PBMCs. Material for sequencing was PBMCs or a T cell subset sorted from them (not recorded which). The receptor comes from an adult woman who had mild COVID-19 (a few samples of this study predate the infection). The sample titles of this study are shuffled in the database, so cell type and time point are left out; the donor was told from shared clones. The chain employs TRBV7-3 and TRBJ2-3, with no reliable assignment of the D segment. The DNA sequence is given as TGTGCCAGCAGCTCGGATGTTTATGCAGATACGCAGTATTTT. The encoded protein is CASSSDVYADTQYF.